The 26 T cell receptor beta chains in this list originate from one sample, sequenced in a study of T cells in Graves' hyperthyroidism and ophthalmopathy. The CDR3 regions of TCR beta were amplified from RNA transcripts. The HTBI primer set was used in a first-round RT-PCR of the TCR CDR3. TCRdb itself ran the multiplex PCR reads through MiXCR, one entry per CDR3 protein. The profile covers approximately 570,000 distinct CDR3 sequences, with 20% appearing a single time and about 50% taken by the ten largest. The sequencing sample was made of blood. The source is a man aged 35-49 years with Graves' ophthalmopathy.

In regard to this clonotype: With a much larger clone just one base away, this may be a read error. The chain recombines TRBV12-5 with TRBJ1-1; D is possibly TRBD1 (5 bases). This CDR3 comprises 18 residues. CDR1 is LGHNT and CDR2 is FRNRAP in the germline V gene. V lost 1 base and J lost 0, with 18 bases in between. DNA for the CDR3: TGTGCTAGTGGTTTGGCACTAGGGACGGCATCCATGAACACTGAAGCTTTCTTT. Translation: CASGLALGTASMNTEAFF.

The CDR3 sequence is CATSRGQGRTGELFF. The DNA for the CDR3 is TGTGCCACCAGCAGAGGACAGGGGCGCACCGGGGAGCTGTTTTTT. J is TRBJ2-2 and V is TRBV15, with 8 bases that match TRBD1. The germline gives CDR1 LNHNV, CDR2 YYDKDF (reference sequence). J was trimmed by 4 bases and V by 1 base; bases with no gene match: 2. CDR3 length: 15 residues.

This chain links TRBV7-2 with TRBJ1-1; TRBD1 aligns across 8 bases. Germline CDR1 is SGHTA and CDR2 is FQGNSA. Unmatched junction bases numbered 13, after V lost 5 bases and J lost 8 bases. The CDR3 is made up of 15 amino acids. The CDR3 nucleotides are TGTGCCAGCAGCCAGAATACCAGGGGGCCCCGGGAAGCTTTCTTT. This translates into CASSQNTRGPREAFF.

This clonotype has more than one count but fewer than ten. J is TRBJ1-1 and V is TRBV10-3, with a possible D match to TRBD1 (6 bases). Per germline, CDR1 ENHRY and CDR2 SYGVKD. CDR3 length: 14 residues. The ends were cut back, 1 base at V and 4 bases at J, with 10 bases in the middle. The CDR3 sequence is CAISEWNRATEAFF. CDR3 DNA sequence: TGTGCCATCAGTGAGTGGAACAGGGCCACTGAAGCTTTCTTT.

The chain carries TRBV6-9 and TRBJ2-2; no clear D gene. The CDR3 spans 14 residues. Trimming stripped 1 base from V and 1 base from J, with 4 bases between. Germline V gives CDR1 MNHGY, CDR2 SVAAGI. The CDR3 is CASSYFGNTGELFF. The CDR3 nucleotides read TGTGCCAGCAGTTATTTTGGGAACACCGGGGAGCTGTTTTTT.

This clonotype was recorded many times. V is TRBV7-9 and J is TRBJ2-1; 7 bases are shared with TRBD2. The CDR3 contains 14 residues. V lost 7 bases to trimming and J lost 9 bases; unmatched junction nucleotides: 12. The germline V gene encodes CDR1 SEHNR and CDR2 FQNEAQ (reference sequence). The CDR3 loop is CASTTRERDSEQFF. CDR3 in DNA: TGTGCCAGCACCACTCGGGAGCGGGATAGTGAGCAGTTCTTC.

Many counts were recorded for this clonotype. The CDR3, as DNA: TGCAGCGTTGAACGACAGGGGGGGACTGAAGCTTTCTTT. Amino acid sequence: CSVERQGGTEAFF. The chain recombines TRBV29-1 with TRBJ1-1; 9 positions match TRBD1. V was pared by 2 bases and J by 5 bases, with 3 bases of the junction left unmatched. Looked up from germline, CDR1 is SQVTM and CDR2 is ANQGSEA. The CDR3 contains 13 residues. The full variable domain, its missing parts supplied by reference TRBV29-1 and TRBJ1-1, is SAVISQKPSRDICQRGTSLTIQCQVDSQVTMMFWYRQQPGQSLTLIATANQGSEATYESGFVIDKFPISRPNLTFSTLTVSNMSPEDSSIYLCSVERQGGTEAFFGQGTRLTVV.

This clonotype was seen a handful of times. The genes are TRBV5-1 and TRBJ2-2; 8 bases fit TRBD2. With 0 bases clipped from V and 6 bases from J, the junction kept 7 bases outside the gene matches. The CDR3 totals 16 residues. The germline gives CDR1 SGHRS, CDR2 YFSETQ. The CDR3 spells CASSLVSAGDPGELFF. CDR3 DNA sequence: TGCGCCAGCAGCTTGGTTTCAGCGGGAGACCCCGGGGAGCTGTTTTTT.

The genes are TRBV5-1 and TRBJ2-1; D may be TRBD1 (5 bases). Trimming removed 2 bases from V and 7 bases from J, with 13 bases in between. Per germline, CDR1 SGHRS and CDR2 YFSETQ. This CDR3 spans 14 amino acids. For the CDR3, the DNA is TGCGCCAGCAGCTTCTCCACCAGGGCTAATGAGCAGTTCTTC. Amino acid sequence: CASSFSTRANEQFF.

The chain employs TRBV15 and TRBJ2-7; D is unresolved. Germline V lookup: CDR1 LNHNV, CDR2 YYDKDF (reference sequence). The CDR3 consists of 11 residues. The V gene lost 1 base and the J gene lost 7 bases, with 5 bases spanning the gap. CDR3 sequence reads: CATSRAREQYF. The DNA of the CDR3 is TGTGCCACCAGCAGAGCCCGGGAGCAGTACTTC.

The V call is TRBV20-1, the J call TRBJ2-1, with 8 bases fitting TRBD2. Germline loops: CDR1 DFQATT, CDR2 SNEGSKA (reference sequence). CDR3 length equals 13 residues. Trimming cost V 2 bases and J 6 bases; bases outside gene matches: 3. The CDR3 loop reads CSARLAGSNEQFF. As DNA, the CDR3 is TGCAGTGCTAGACTAGCGGGTAGCAATGAGCAGTTCTTC.

The V gene is TRBV6-1, the J gene TRBJ2-4; D possibly corresponds to TRBD1 (6 bases). V dropped 5 bases and J dropped 3 bases, with 14 bases sitting between them. The CDR3 spans 15 residues. CDR1 and CDR2 (germline): MNHNS, SASEGT. In DNA form, the CDR3 reads TGTGCCAGCAGTACAGACCAGGGGTACAAAAACATTCAGTACTTC. It encodes CASSTDQGYKNIQYF.

J is TRBJ2-7 and V is TRBV9, with TRBD2 identical over 14 bases. The germline gives CDR1 SGDLS, CDR2 YYNGEE. The V and J ends lost 0 bases and 4 bases, in that order; junction bases with no gene match: 3. CDR3 length: 16 amino acids. The DNA for the CDR3 is TGTGCCAGCAGCGTAGAAGGGACTAGCGGGAGATACGAGCAGTACTTC. It translates to CASSVEGTSGRYEQYF.

The chain combines TRBV6-2 or TRBV6-3 with TRBJ1-3; D uncertain. This CDR3 has 12 amino acids. Germline CDR1 reads MNHEY; CDR2 reads SVGEGT. V was shortened by 5 bases and J by 15 bases, with 17 bases between the two germline ends. The CDR3, as DNA: TGTGCCAGCAGTACCACCAGTTTCCCTGGATATTTT. This gives the protein CASSTTSFPGYF.

The chain joins TRBV13 to TRBJ2-7; TRBD2 matches 13 bases. The CDR3 sequence is 18 residues long. Germline V lookup: CDR1 PRHDT, CDR2 FYEKMQ (reference sequence). V was clipped by 3 bases and J by 5 bases; unmatched bases: 13. CDR3 in DNA: TGTGCCAGCAGCTTCGCTACAGGACTAGCGGGGGCGAGAAACGAGCAGTACTTC. Its protein product is CASSFATGLAGARNEQYF.

The rearrangement links TRBV7-3 to TRBJ2-2; 8 nucleotides line up with TRBD1. The CDR3 loop spans 16 amino acids. Germline trimming cut 4 bases from V and 6 bases from J; bases unmatched to any gene: 10. Germline V gene data show CDR1 as SGHTA and CDR2 as FQGTGA. The CDR3 sequence: CASSSGTGIPPGELFF. The DNA of the CDR3 is TGTGCCAGCAGCTCCGGGACAGGAATACCCCCCGGGGAGCTGTTTTTT.

This chain connects TRBV20-1 to TRBJ2-5; 11 bases are a match to TRBD2. Germline trimming cut 6 bases from V and 5 bases from J; bases unmatched to any gene: 8. The germline V gene encodes CDR1 DFQATT and CDR2 SNEGSKA (reference sequence). This CDR3 spans 14 amino acids. This chain's CDR3 is CSADRSGGAETQYF. DNA for the CDR3: TGCAGTGCCGACCGTAGCGGGGGGGCTGAGACCCAGTACTTC.

The sample holds many counts of this clonotype. In nucleotides, the CDR3 is TGCGCCAGCAGCTTGGGCCAGCTGAGCACAGATACGCAGTATTTT. Its translation: CASSLGQLSTDTQYF. The chain is built from TRBV5-1 and TRBJ2-3; no reliable D call. This CDR3 has 15 amino acids. Trimming took 0 bases from V and 0 from J, leaving 8 bases between them. Germline CDR1 and CDR2: SGHRS and YFSETQ.

This sequence joins TRBV11-2 and TRBJ2-1; 14 bases fit TRBD2. In germline, CDR1 is SGHAT, CDR2 FQNNGV. The CDR3 has 18 residues. Unmatched junction bases numbered 17, after V lost 8 bases and J lost 8 bases. This CDR3 is CASGCPPTGTSGSYEQFF. In DNA form, the CDR3 reads TGTGCCAGCGGATGCCCCCCTACCGGGACTAGCGGGAGCTATGAGCAGTTCTTC.

This clonotype appeared many times. The J gene is TRBJ2-3, the V gene TRBV11-1; a possible D gene is TRBD1 (6 bases). The V gene's germline CDR1 is SGHAT and CDR2 FQDESV (reference sequence). Trimming cost V 5 bases and J 5 bases, with 20 bases left between them. The CDR3 has 16 amino acids. The DNA for the CDR3 is TGTGCCAGCAGCCCCTTGATTCAGGGGAATGAAGATACGCAGTATTTT. It specifies CASSPLIQGNEDTQYF.

There are many counts of this clonotype. V and J are TRBV29-1 and TRBJ1-1; 7 nucleotides align to TRBD1. Trimming cost V 4 bases and J 3 bases; bases outside gene matches: 11. The CDR3 is made up of 15 amino acids. The germline CDR1 and CDR2 sequences are SQVTM and ANQGSEA. In nucleotides, the CDR3 is TGCAGCGTTGGAGTGGGACAGACAAAGGACACTGAAGCTTTCTTT. Protein product: CSVGVGQTKDTEAFF.

The rearrangement links TRBV6-2 or TRBV6-3 to TRBJ1-2; 8 bases fit TRBD1. V was clipped by 0 bases and J by 2 bases; unmatched bases: 5. This CDR3 region has 16 residues. In germline, CDR1 is MNHEY, CDR2 SVGEGT. The CDR3 bases are TGTGCCAGCAGTTACTCGGTCCGGACAGGGAACTATGGCTACACCTTC. The encoded protein is CASSYSVRTGNYGYTF.

The V and J genes are TRBV29-1 and TRBJ1-2, with TRBD1 as a possible D gene (6 bases). V lost 7 bases, J lost 6 bases, and 9 bases lay in between. CDR3 length equals 10 residues. Germline V CDR1 and CDR2: SQVTM, ANQGSEA. CDR3 bases: TGCAGCGCAGGGGACCATGGCTACACCTTC. This encodes CSAGDHGYTF.

The chain joins TRBV18 to TRBJ1-3; tentatively, D is TRBD1 (5 bases). Germline lookup yields CDR1 KGHSH and CDR2 LQKENI. V was clipped by 4 bases and J by 0 bases, with 7 bases between them. The CDR3 runs 14 residues. In DNA form, the CDR3 reads TGTGCCAGCTCACTAGACAGCTCTGGAAACACCATATATTTT. As protein: CASSLDSSGNTIYF.

This clonotype was counted only a few times. The chain links TRBV3-1 to TRBJ2-7; no clear D. The CDR3 is 10 residues long. Germline V lookup: CDR1 LGHDT, CDR2 YNNKEL (reference sequence). With 4 bases removed from V and 6 bases from J, the gap between germline ends came to 4 bases. In DNA, the CDR3 is TGTGCCAGCAGCCCCCGCGAGCAGTACTTC. It encodes CASSPREQYF.

There are many counts of this clonotype. The gene calls are TRBV27 and TRBJ2-3; 9 positions match TRBD2. This CDR3 is built from 15 residues. Germline CDR1 MNHEY, CDR2 SMNVEV (reference sequence). The V gene end was trimmed by 5 bases and the J gene end by 0 bases; junction bases not matched to a gene: 3. The CDR3 sequence: CASSASGTSTDTQYF. CDR3 nucleotide sequence: TGTGCCAGCAGTGCTAGCGGGACTAGCACAGATACGCAGTATTTT.